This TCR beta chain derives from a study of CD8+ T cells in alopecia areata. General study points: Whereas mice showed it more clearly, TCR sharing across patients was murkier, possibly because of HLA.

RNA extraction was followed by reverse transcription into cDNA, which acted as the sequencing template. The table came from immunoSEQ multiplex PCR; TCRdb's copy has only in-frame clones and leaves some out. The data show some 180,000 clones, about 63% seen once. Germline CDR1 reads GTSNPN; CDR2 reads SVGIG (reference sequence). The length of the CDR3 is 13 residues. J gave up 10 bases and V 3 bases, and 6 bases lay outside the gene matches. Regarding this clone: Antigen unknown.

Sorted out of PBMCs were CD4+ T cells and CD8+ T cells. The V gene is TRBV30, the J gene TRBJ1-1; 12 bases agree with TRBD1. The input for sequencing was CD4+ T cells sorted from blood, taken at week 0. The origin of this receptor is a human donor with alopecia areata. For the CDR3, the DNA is TGTGCCTGGAGACCGGGACAGGGGGCTCGAGCTTTCTTT. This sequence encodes CAWRPGQGARAFF. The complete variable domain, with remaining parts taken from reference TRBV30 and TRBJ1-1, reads SQTIHQWPATLVQPVGSPLSLECTVEGTSNPNLYWYRQAAGRGLQLLFYSVGIGQISSEVPQNLSASRPQDRQFILSSKKLLLSDSGFYLCAWRPGQGARAFFGQGTRLTVV.